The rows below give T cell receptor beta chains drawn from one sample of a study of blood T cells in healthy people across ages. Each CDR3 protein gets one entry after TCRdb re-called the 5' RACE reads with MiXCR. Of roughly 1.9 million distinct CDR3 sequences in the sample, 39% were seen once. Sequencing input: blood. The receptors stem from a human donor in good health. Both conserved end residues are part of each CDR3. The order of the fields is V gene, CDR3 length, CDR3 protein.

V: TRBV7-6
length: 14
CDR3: CASSQGLRNTEAFF

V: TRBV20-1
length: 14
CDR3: CSAQGGDGTYEQYF

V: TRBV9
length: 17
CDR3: CASSGPPGGIRNTEAFF

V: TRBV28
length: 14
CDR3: CASRRTDVNTEAFF

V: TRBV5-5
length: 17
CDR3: CASSLAQSGGYPYEQYF

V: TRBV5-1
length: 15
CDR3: CASTLGTSANYGYTF

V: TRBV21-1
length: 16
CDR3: CASSNQARPHSYEQYF

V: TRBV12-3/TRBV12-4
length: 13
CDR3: CASSFRWDSPYTF

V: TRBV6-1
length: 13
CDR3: CASRQGLDSPLHF

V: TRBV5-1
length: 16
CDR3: CASSLWNRGNTDTQYF

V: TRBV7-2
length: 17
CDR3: CACSPPSARGPYNEQFF

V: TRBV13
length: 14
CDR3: CASSKSSYSSPLHF

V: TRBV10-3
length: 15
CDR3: CAISEWVSGHYGYTF

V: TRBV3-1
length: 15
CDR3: CASSRSGTVQETQYF

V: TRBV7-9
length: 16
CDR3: CASSSQQVRNYNEQFF

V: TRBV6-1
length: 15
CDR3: CASSEALTGVYGYTF

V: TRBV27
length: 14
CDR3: CATKDYPTTDTQYF

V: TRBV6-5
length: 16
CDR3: CAGSYSRAGRTDTQYF

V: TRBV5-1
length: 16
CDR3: CASSLEASGNTGELFF

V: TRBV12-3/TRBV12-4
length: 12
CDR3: CASKEGGNTIYF

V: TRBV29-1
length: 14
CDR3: CSVESETGKEKLFF

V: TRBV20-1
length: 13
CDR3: CSASVRRSEEQYF

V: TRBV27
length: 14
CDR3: CASGYRGSGQPQHF

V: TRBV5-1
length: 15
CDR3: CASSPQTSGEETQYF

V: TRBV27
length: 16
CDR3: CASSLPDRGIDQPQHF

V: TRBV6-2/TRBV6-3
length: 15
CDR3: CASSLDVFSNQPQHF

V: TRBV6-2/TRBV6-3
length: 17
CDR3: CASSLPIYRVLRYGYTF

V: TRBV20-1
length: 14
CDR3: CSAGRLAGTREQFF